This TCR beta chain comes out of a study of response to subunit inactivated influenza vaccine. A single record per CDR3 protein comes from TCRdb applying MiXCR to the RT-PCR reads. The data contain 700,000 to 800,000 distinct CDR3 sequences, approximately 18% of them singletons. This clonotype was seen more than once but under ten times. Its antigen remains unidentified. There are 15 residues in the CDR3. Germline trimming cut 2 bases from V and 7 bases from J; bases unmatched to any gene: 7. Per germline, CDR1 SGHTA and CDR2 FQGTGA. Broader study findings: Authors suggested each seasonal influenza vaccination recruits few new T cells.

The clonotype was recovered from a man aged 50 or older who received an inactivated influenza vaccine. The V call is TRBV7-3, the J call TRBJ2-2; 7 bases are a match to TRBD1. The specimen comprised PBMCs from blood, sampled 5 days after vaccination. Here the CDR3 reads CASSLRGGANGELFF. The DNA of the CDR3 is TGTGCCAGCAGCTTACGAGGGGGCGCCAACGGGGAGCTGTTTTTT.